This TCR beta chain comes out of a study of blood T cells in healthy people across ages. Primed by a sample-barcoded 5' primer and a J-beta primer mix, a second PCR proceeded for about 7 to 11 cycles. Every cDNA molecule bore a tag from a template-switch adaptor containing 12 random nucleotides. MiXCR, run by TCRdb on the 5' RACE reads, gives a single entry per CDR3 protein. The sample lists 2 million or so distinct CDR3 sequences, about 49% seen once, with 2% to 2.5% in the top ten. The germline V gene encodes CDR1 DFQATT and CDR2 SNEGSKA (reference sequence). Germline trimming cut 2 bases from V and 2 bases from J; bases unmatched to any gene: 7. The CDR3 spans 15 residues.

The sample comprised blood. The V gene is TRBV20-1, the J gene TRBJ1-1; 8 bases are shared with TRBD1. This TCR derives from a woman between 40 and 55 years old in good health. CDR3 nucleotides: TGCAGTGCTAGAAAATTCTCAGGGGGCAACACTGAAGCTTTCTTT. It specifies CSARKFSGGNTEAFF.